This record looks at one T cell receptor (beta chain) sequence and its context. The CDR3 extends over 13 amino acids. V was cut by 3 bases and J by 5 bases, with 13 bases left in between. From germline, CDR1 is GTSNPN and CDR2 SVGIG (reference sequence). Primers for the PCR totalled 60 Vbeta and 13 Jbeta. Here immunoSEQ multiplex PCR was the method, and the copy in TCRdb shows in-frame clones only, minus some. The specimen's table records tens of thousands of clones. This record comes from a study of cytomegalovirus exposure and HLA in healthy donors. Material: PBMCs. The chain employs TRBV30 and TRBJ2-5; D is uncertain. The clonotype originates from a woman under 40 in good health and CMV-seropositive. The CDR3 loop reads CAWRTAPRETQYF. CDR3 coding DNA: TGTGCCTGGAGGACGGCGCCTAGGGAGACCCAGTACTTC.